This TCR beta chain was sequenced in a study of T cell responses to AZD1222 COVID-19 vaccine. The CDR3 extends over 15 amino acids. V was pared by 1 base and J by 6 bases, with 1 base of the junction left unmatched. The germline gives CDR1 SGHNT, CDR2 YYREEE (reference sequence). Study observations and caveats: There were vaccine-associated CD4 TCRs across spike, dominant at 160-218 and 743-854. Clonal diversity may have been underestimated in mostly white British donors. It was only six AZD1222 recipients who were seropositive at baseline.

Here immunoSEQ multiplex PCR was the method, and the copy in TCRdb shows in-frame clones only, minus some. The profile shows 140,000 to 150,000 clones, approximately 90% of them singletons. Regarding this clone: Its antigen is unidentified.

The clonotype comes from an adult who received the AZD1222 COVID-19 vaccine. The chain combines TRBV5-4 with TRBJ2-1, with 13 positions matching TRBD2. Sequenced here: peripheral blood, sampled 28 days after the second AZD1222 dose. CDR3 nucleotide sequence: TGTGCCAGCAGCTTGACTAGCGGGAGGGCCAATGAGCAGTTCTTC. As protein: CASSLTSGRANEQFF.